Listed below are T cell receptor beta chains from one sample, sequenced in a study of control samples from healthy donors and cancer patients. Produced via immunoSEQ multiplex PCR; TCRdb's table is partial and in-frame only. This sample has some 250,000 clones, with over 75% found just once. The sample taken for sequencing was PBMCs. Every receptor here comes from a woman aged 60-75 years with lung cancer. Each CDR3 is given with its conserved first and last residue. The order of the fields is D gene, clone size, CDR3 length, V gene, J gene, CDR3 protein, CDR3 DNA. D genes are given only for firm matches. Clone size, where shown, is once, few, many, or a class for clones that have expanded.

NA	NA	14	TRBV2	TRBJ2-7	CASSNQGEDYEQYF	TGTGCCAGCAGTAATCAGGGCGAGGACTACGAGCAGTACTTC
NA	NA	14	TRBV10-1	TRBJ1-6	CASSQDALTSPLHF	TGCGCCAGCAGCCAGGACGCCCTAACCTCACCCCTCCACTTT
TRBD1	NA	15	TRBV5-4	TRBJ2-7	CASSLGWQGAYEQYF	TGTGCCAGCAGCTTGGGCTGGCAGGGGGCCTACGAGCAGTACTTC
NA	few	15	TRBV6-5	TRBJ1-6	CASSYSGTLNSPLHF	TGTGCCAGCAGTTACTCGGGGACACTTAATTCACCCCTCCACTTT
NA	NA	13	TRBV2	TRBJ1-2	CASSGQKNYGYTF	TGTGCCAGCAGTGGGCAGAAAAACTATGGCTACACCTTC
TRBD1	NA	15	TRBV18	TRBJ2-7	CASSPRQGWSYEQYF	TGTGCCAGCTCACCACGACAGGGATGGAGTTACGAGCAGTACTTC
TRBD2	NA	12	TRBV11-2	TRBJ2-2	CASGREVGELFF	TGTGCCAGCGGGAGGGAGGTCGGGGAGCTGTTTTTT
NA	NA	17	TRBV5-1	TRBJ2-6	CASSLKGPTSGANVLTF	TGCGCCAGCAGCTTGAAGGGTCCCACCTCTGGGGCCAACGTCCTGACTTTC
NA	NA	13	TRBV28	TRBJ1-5	CASSFSGNQPQHF	TGTGCCAGCAGTTTTTCCGGCAATCAGCCCCAGCATTTT
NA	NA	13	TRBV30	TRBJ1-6	CAWSHKGSSPLHF	TGTGCCTGGAGTCATAAAGGGAGTTCACCCCTCCACTTT
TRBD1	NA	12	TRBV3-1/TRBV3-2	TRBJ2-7	CASSKNRGEQYF	TGTGCCAGCAGCAAAAACAGGGGCGAGCAGTACTTC
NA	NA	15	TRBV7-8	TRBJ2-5	CASSPGLGGEETQYF	TGTGCCAGCAGCCCAGGCCTCGGGGGCGAGGAGACCCAGTACTTC
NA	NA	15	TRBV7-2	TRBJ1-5	CASSSEAFHNQPQHF	TGTGCCAGCAGCTCGGAAGCTTTCCACAATCAGCCCCAGCATTTT
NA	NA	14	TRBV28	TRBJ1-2	CASSLVRGSSGYTF	TGTGCCAGCAGTTTAGTGAGGGGCTCATCGGGCTACACCTTC
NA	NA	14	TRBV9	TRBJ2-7	CASSVNDQTYEQYF	TGTGCCAGCAGCGTAAATGACCAAACCTACGAGCAGTACTTC
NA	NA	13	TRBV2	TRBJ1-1	CASSGQTDTEAFF	TGTGCCAGCAGCGGACAGACCGACACTGAAGCTTTCTTT
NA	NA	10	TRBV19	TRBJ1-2	CASKSYGYTF	TGTGCCAGTAAGTCGTATGGCTACACCTTC
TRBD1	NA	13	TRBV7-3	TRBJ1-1	CASSLPGQGAAFF	TGTGCCAGCAGCTTACCGGGACAGGGCGCAGCTTTCTTT
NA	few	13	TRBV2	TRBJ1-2	CASLFRFSDGYTF	TGTGCCAGCTTGTTCAGGTTTTCAGATGGCTACACCTTC
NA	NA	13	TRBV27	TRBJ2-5	CASSLGGGETQYF	TGTGCCAGCAGTCTGGGCGGAGGGGAGACCCAGTACTTC
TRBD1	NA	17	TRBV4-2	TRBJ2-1	CASSQEGGQGAGNEQFF	TGTGCCAGCAGCCAAGAGGGTGGACAGGGGGCCGGGAATGAGCAGTTCTTC
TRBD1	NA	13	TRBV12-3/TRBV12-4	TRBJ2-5	CASSMTGAETQYF	TGTGCCAGCAGTATGACAGGGGCGGAGACCCAGTACTTC
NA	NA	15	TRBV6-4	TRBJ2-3	CASSDGAGSTDTQYF	TGTGCCAGCAGTGACGGGGCGGGGAGCACAGATACGCAGTATTTT
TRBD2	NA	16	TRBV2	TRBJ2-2	CAGSGFSGRGTGELFF	TGTGCCGGCAGTGGTTTTAGCGGGAGGGGGACCGGGGAGCTGTTTTTT
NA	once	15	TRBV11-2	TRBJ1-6	CASSLRAGLGSPLHF	TGTGCCAGCAGCCTTAGGGCAGGGCTTGGTTCACCCCTCCACTTT
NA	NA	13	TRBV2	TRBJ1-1	CASTAGWTTEAFF	TGTGCCAGCACGGCAGGGTGGACCACTGAAGCTTTCTTT
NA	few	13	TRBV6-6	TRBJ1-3	CASRITQGNTIYF	TGTGCCAGCAGGATCACCCAAGGAAACACCATATATTTT
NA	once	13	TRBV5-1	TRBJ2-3	CASSFWGRDTQYF	TGCGCCAGCAGCTTTTGGGGAAGGGATACGCAGTATTTT
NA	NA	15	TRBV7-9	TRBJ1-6	CASSPFEARNSPLHF	TGTGCCAGCAGCCCTTTCGAGGCTCGTAATTCACCCCTCCACTTT
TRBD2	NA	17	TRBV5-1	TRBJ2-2	CASSLVGLAGSTGELFF	TGCGCCAGCAGCTTGGTGGGACTAGCGGGTAGCACCGGGGAGCTGTTTTTT
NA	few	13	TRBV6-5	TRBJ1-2	CASSYEGLWGYTF	TGTGCCAGCAGTTACGAGGGTTTATGGGGCTACACCTTC
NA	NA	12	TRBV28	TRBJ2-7	CASSFEQYEQYF	TGTGCCAGCAGTTTCGAGCAGTACGAGCAGTACTTC
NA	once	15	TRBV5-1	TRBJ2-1	CASSWQPGGSNEQFF	TGCGCCAGCAGCTGGCAGCCTGGAGGGAGCAATGAGCAGTTCTTC
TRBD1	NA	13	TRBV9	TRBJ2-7	CASSPGTGYEQYF	TGTGCCAGCAGCCCGGGGACAGGCTACGAGCAGTACTTC
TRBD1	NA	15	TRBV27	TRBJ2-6	CASNPDRAGANVLTF	TGTGCCAGCAATCCCGACAGGGCTGGGGCCAACGTCCTGACTTTC
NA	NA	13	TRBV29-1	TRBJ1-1	CSVAEGTNTEAFF	TGCAGCGTTGCGGAGGGGACGAACACTGAAGCTTTCTTT
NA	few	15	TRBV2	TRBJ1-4	CASSEPGHRGEKLFF	TGTGCCAGCAGCGAGCCCGGACACCGCGGTGAAAAACTGTTTTTT
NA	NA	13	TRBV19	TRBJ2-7	CASIGPQAYEQYF	TGTGCCAGTATTGGTCCTCAGGCCTACGAGCAGTACTTC
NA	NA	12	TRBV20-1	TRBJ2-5	CSASWQQETQYF	TGCAGTGCTAGTTGGCAGCAAGAGACCCAGTACTTC
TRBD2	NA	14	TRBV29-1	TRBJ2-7	CSVETSGYSYEQYF	TGCAGCGTTGAGACTAGCGGGTACTCCTACGAGCAGTACTTC
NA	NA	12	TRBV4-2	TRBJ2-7	CASSQDRYEQYF	TGTGCCAGCAGCCAAGACCGCTACGAGCAGTACTTC
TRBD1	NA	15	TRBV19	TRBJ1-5	CASTRTGTLNQPQHF	TGTGCCAGTACTCGGACAGGGACTCTAAATCAGCCCCAGCATTTT
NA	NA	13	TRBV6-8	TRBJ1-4	CASSYSSEEKLFF	TGTGCCAGCAGTTACTCGTCGGAAGAAAAACTGTTTTTT
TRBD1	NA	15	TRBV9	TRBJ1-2	CASSVGQGTNYGYTF	TGTGCCAGCAGCGTAGGACAGGGTACTAACTATGGCTACACCTTC
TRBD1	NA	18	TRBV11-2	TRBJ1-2	CASSLDPPGQGFLYGYTF	TGTGCCAGCAGCTTAGATCCCCCGGGACAGGGATTTTTATATGGCTACACCTTC